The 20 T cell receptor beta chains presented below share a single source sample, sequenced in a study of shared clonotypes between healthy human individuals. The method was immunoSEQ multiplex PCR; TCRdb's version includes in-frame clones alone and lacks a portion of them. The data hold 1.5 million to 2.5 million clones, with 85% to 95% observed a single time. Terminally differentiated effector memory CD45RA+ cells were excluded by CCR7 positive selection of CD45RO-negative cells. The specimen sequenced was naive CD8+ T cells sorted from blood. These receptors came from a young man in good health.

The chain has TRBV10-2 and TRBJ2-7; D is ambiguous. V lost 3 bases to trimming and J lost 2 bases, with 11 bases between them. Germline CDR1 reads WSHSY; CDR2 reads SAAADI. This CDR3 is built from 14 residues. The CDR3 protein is CASSEHLEPYEQYF. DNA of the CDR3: TGCGCCAGCAGTGAACACCTAGAACCCTACGAGCAGTACTTC.

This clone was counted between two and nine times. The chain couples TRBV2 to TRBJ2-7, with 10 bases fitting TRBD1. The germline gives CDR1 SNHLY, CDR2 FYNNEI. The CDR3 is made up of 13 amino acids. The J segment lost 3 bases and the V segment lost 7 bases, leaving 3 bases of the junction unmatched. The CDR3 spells CASIGTGVYEQYF. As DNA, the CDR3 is TGTGCCAGCATTGGGACAGGGGTCTACGAGCAGTACTTC. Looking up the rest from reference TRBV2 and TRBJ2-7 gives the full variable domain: EPEVTQTPSHQVTQMGQEVILRCVPISNHLYFYWYRQILGQKVEFLVSFYNNEISEKSEIFDDQFSVERPDGSNFTLKIRSTKLEDSAMYFCASIGTGVYEQYFGPGTRLTVT.

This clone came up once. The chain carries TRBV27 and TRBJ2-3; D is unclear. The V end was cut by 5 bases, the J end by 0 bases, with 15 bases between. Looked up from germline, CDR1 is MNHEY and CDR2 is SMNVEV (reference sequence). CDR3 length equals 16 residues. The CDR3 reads CASSPLDPRSTDTQYF. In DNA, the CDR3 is TGTGCCAGCAGTCCCCTGGACCCAAGAAGCACAGATACGCAGTATTTT.

CDR3 residues: CASSTGTNREEQYF. Here the CDR3 DNA reads TGCGCCAGCAGCACGGGGACCAATCGGGAGGAGCAGTACTTC. V and J are TRBV5-1 and TRBJ2-7; D is perhaps TRBD2 (6 bases). Trimming removed 4 bases from V and 7 bases from J, with 18 bases in between. CDR1 SGHRS and CDR2 YFSETQ come from the germline V gene. This CDR3 contains 14 residues.

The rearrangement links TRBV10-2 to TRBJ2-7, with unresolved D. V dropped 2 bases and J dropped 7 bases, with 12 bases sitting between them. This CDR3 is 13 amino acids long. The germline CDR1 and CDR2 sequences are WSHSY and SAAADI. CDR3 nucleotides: TGCGCCAGCAGTGAGGCCATCCTGGGGGAGCAGTACTTC. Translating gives CASSEAILGEQYF.

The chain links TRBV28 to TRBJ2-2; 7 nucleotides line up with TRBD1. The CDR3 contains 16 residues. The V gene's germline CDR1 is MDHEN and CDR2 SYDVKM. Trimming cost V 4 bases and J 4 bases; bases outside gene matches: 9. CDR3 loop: CASSSVGGGVTGELFF. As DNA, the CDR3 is TGTGCCAGCAGTTCGGTAGGGGGCGGTGTCACCGGGGAGCTGTTTTTT.

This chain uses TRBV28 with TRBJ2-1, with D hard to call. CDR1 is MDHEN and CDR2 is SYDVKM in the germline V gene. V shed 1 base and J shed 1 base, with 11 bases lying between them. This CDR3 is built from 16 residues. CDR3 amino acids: CASSLSGIGSYNEQFF. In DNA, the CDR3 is TGTGCCAGCAGTTTATCGGGCATCGGGTCCTACAATGAGCAGTTCTTC. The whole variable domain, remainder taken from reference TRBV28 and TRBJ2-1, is DVKVTQSSRYLVKRTGEKVFLECVQDMDHENMFWYRQDPGLGLRLIYFSYDVKMKEKGDIPEGYSVSREKKERFSLILESASTNQTSMYLCASSLSGIGSYNEQFFGPGTRLTVL.

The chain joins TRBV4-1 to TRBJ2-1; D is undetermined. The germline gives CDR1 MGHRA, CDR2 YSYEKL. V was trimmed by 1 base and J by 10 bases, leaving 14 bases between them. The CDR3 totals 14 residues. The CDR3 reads CASSQGGLDIEQFF. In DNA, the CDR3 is TGCGCCAGCAGCCAAGGGGGTCTTGACATCGAGCAGTTCTTC.

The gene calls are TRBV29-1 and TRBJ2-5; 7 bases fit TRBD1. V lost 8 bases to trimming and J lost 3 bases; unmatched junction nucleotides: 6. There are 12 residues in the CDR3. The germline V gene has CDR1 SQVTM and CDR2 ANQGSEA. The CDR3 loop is CSCRDSKETQYF. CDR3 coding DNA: TGCAGCTGCCGGGACAGTAAAGAGACCCAGTACTTC.

CDR3 nucleotides: TGTGCCAGCAGTCCTCTCTTTTCGGGTTCCAATTCACCCCTCCACTTT. Its translation: CASSPLFSGSNSPLHF. The rearrangement joins TRBV25-1 to TRBJ1-6; D unclear. Trimming stripped 5 bases from V and 7 bases from J, with 18 bases between. From germline, CDR1 is MGHDK and CDR2 SYGVNS. This CDR3 has 16 amino acids.

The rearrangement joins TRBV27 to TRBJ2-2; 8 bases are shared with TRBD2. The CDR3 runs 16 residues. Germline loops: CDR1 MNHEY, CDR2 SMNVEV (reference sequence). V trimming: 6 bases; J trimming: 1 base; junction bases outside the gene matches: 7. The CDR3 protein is CASRPPGLGNTGELFF. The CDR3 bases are TGTGCCAGCAGGCCCCCGGGACTAGGGAACACCGGGGAGCTGTTTTTT.

CDR3 bases: TGTGCCAGTAGTGTCGGGGGTCCTCAGAATACGCAGTATTTT. Protein product: CASSVGGPQNTQYF. The V call is TRBV19, the J call TRBJ2-3; D perhaps matches TRBD2 (6 bases). Germline CDR1 and CDR2: LNHDA and SQIVND (reference sequence). V lost 5 bases to trimming and J lost 7 bases, with 16 bases between them. The CDR3 has 14 amino acids.

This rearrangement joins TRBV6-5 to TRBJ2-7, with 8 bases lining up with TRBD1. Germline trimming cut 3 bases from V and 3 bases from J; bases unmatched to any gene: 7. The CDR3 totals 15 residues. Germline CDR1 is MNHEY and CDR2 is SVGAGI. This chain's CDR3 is CASSYLAGTGYEQYF. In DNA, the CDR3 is TGTGCCAGCAGTTATCTGGCGGGGACAGGCTACGAGCAGTACTTC.

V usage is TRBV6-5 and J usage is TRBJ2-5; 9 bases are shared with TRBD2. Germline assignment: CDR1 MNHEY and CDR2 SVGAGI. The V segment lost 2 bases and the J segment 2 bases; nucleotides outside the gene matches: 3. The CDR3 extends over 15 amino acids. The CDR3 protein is CASSYASGDQETQYF. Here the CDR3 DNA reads TGTGCCAGCAGTTACGCTAGCGGGGATCAAGAGACCCAGTACTTC.

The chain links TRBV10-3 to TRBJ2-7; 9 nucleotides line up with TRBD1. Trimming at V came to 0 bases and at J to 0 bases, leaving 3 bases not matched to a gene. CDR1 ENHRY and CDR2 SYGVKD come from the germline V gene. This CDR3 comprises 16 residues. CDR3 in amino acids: CAISESAGQGSYEQYF. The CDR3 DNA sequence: TGTGCCATCAGTGAGTCGGCGGGACAGGGCTCCTACGAGCAGTACTTC.

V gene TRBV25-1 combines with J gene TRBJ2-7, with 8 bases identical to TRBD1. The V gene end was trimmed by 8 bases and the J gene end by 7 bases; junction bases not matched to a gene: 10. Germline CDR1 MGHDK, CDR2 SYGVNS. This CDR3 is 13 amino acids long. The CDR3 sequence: CASEGQVNWEQYF. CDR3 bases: TGTGCCAGCGAGGGACAGGTGAATTGGGAGCAGTACTTC.

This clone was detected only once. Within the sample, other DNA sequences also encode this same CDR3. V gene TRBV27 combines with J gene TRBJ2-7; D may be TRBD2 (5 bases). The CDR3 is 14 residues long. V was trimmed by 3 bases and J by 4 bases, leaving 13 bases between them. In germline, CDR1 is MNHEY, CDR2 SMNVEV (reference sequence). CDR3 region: CASSFGGSTYEQYF. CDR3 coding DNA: TGTGCCAGCAGTTTCGGAGGAAGCACTTACGAGCAGTACTTC.

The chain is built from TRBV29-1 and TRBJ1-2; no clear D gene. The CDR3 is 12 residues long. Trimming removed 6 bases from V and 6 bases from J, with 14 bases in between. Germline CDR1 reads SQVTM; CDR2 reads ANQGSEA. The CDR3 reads CSVIPRENGYTF. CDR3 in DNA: TGCAGCGTAATACCGAGGGAGAATGGCTACACCTTC.

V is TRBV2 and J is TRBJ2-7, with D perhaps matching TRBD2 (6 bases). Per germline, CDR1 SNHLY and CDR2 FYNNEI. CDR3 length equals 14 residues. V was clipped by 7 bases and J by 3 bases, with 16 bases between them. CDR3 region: CASTPRLGLYEQYF. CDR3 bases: TGTGCCAGCACCCCTAGACTGGGACTCTACGAGCAGTACTTC.

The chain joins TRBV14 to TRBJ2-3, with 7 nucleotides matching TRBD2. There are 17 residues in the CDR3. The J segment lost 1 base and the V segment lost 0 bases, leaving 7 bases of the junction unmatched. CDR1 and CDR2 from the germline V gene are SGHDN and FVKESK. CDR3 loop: CASSQDGAGRGTDTQYF. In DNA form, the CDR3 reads TGTGCCAGCAGCCAAGACGGAGCGGGGCGCGGCACAGATACGCAGTATTTT.